Each of the 12 T cell receptor beta chains below was sequenced from the same sample in a study of shared clonotypes between healthy human individuals. Terminally differentiated effector memory CD45RA+ cells were excluded by CCR7 positive selection of CD45RO-negative cells. Profiling relied on immunoSEQ multiplex PCR, and the TCRdb table lists in-frame clones only, not all of them. The sample consists of about 2.1 million clones, about 93% of them appearing once. Sequenced sample: naive CD8+ T cells from PBMCs. These receptors were taken from a young man in good health. Some clones in this sample may be carry-over from other donors' samples.

This CDR3 is CASRGGRAATDTQYF. In DNA, the CDR3 is TGCGCCAGCCGTGGGGGGAGGGCCGCCACAGATACGCAGTATTTT. The gene calls are TRBV5-1 and TRBJ2-3; 7 bases are a match to TRBD2. CDR3 length: 15 residues. Per germline, CDR1 SGHRS and CDR2 YFSETQ. V lost 7 bases, J lost 2 bases, and 10 bases stayed unmatched.

The chain uses TRBV6-6 and TRBJ2-5; no clear D gene. Trimming took off 0 bases at V and 5 bases at J, with 7 bases between the two ends. The germline V gene has CDR1 MNHNY and CDR2 SVGAGI (reference sequence). This CDR3 is 13 amino acids long. This CDR3 is CASSYSTGETQYF. The CDR3, as DNA: TGTGCCAGCAGTTACTCGACCGGGGAGACCCAGTACTTC.

This chain links TRBV2 with TRBJ2-3; D uncertain. Germline V CDR1 and CDR2: SNHLY, FYNNEI. The CDR3 sequence is 18 residues long. Between the trimmed V and J ends, which lost 0 bases and 0 bases, there was a span of 16 bases. CDR3 region: CASSEARYGRPSTDTQYF. The CDR3, as DNA: TGTGCCAGCAGTGAAGCCCGTTACGGACGGCCTAGCACAGATACGCAGTATTTT. Full variable domain (outside the CDR3, taken from reference TRBV2 and TRBJ2-3): EPEVTQTPSHQVTQMGQEVILRCVPISNHLYFYWYRQILGQKVEFLVSFYNNEISEKSEIFDDQFSVERPDGSNFTLKIRSTKLEDSAMYFCASSEARYGRPSTDTQYFGPGTRLTVL.

CDR3 amino acids: CAWSDPGGGYNEQFF. The CDR3 nucleotides are TGTGCCTGGAGTGACCCTGGCGGAGGGTACAATGAGCAGTTCTTC. The rearrangement joins TRBV30 to TRBJ2-1; weak D call: TRBD2 (6 bases). Germline-derived CDR1 and CDR2 are GTSNPN and SVGIG (reference sequence). The CDR3 spans 15 residues. V was trimmed by 1 base and J by 4 bases, leaving 14 bases between them.

CDR3 DNA: TGTGCCAGCAGCGTTCGGACAGGGGAAACCACCGGGGAGCTGTTTTTT. Its translation: CASSVRTGETTGELFF. This chain links TRBV9 with TRBJ2-2; 9 positions agree with TRBD1. This CDR3 is 16 amino acids long. After removal of 2 bases from V and 4 bases from J, the junction contained 6 bases not matched to a gene. CDR1 and CDR2 (germline): SGDLS, YYNGEE.

V gene TRBV28 combines with J gene TRBJ2-7, with TRBD1 identical over 8 bases. CDR3 size: 16 residues. Germline V gives CDR1 MDHEN, CDR2 SYDVKM. The J segment lost 5 bases and the V segment lost 5 bases, leaving 14 bases of the junction unmatched. CDR3 loop: CASSPPRTGYNHEQYF. CDR3 in DNA: TGTGCCAGCAGTCCCCCTCGGACAGGGTATAATCACGAGCAGTACTTC.

The chain recombines TRBV6-5 with TRBJ2-5, with 10 bases aligning to TRBD2. The J call may not be correct, given that the DNA end is closer to TRBJ2-7. CDR3 length equals 15 residues. The germline V gene has CDR1 MNHEY and CDR2 SVGAGI. CDR3 sequence reads: CASSLASGSSYEQYF. CDR3 nucleotide sequence: TGTGCCAGCAGTCTCGCTAGCGGGAGCTCCTACGAGCAGTACTTC.

The rearrangement joins TRBV4-3 to TRBJ1-5; the D gene is possibly TRBD1 (6 bases). The V gene lost 1 base and the J gene lost 3 bases, with 13 bases spanning the gap. CDR3 length equals 16 residues. Per the germline V gene, CDR1 is LGHNA and CDR2 is YSLEER. The CDR3 sequence is CASSQGGPAANQPQHF. In nucleotides, the CDR3 is TGCGCCAGCAGCCAAGGGGGGCCGGCAGCCAATCAGCCCCAGCATTTT.

The rearrangement links TRBV11-3 to TRBJ2-1; D tentatively fits TRBD1 or TRBD2 (5 bases each). Germline V gene sequence: CDR1 SGHNT, CDR2 YENEEA. CDR3 size: 13 residues. CDR3 sequence: CADPGIRGNEQFF. CDR3 bases: TGTGCGGACCCCGGGATTAGGGGCAATGAGCAGTTCTTC.

The CDR3 DNA is TGTGCCAGCAGTTTAAGGGCCGGTGAGCAGTTCTTC. Protein product: CASSLRAGEQFF. The chain employs TRBV27 and TRBJ2-1; D gene uncertain. CDR3 length: 12 amino acids. V gave up 2 bases and J gave up 9 bases, with 8 bases separating them. Germline values: CDR1 MNHEY, CDR2 SMNVEV (reference sequence).

As to this clone: Other DNA sequences within the sample encode an identical CDR3. V usage is TRBV9 and J usage is TRBJ2-3, with D possibly called TRBD1 or TRBD2 (5 bases each). The CDR3 runs to 13 residues. V gave up 0 bases and J gave up 3 bases, with 5 bases separating them. From germline, CDR1 is SGDLS and CDR2 YYNGEE. The CDR3 DNA is TGTGCCAGCAGCGTAGGGGGGACAGATACGCAGTATTTT. It yields the protein CASSVGGTDTQYF.

The rearrangement uses TRBV27 and TRBJ2-4, with D perhaps matching TRBD1 (7 bases). V lost 5 bases and J 9 bases, leaving 23 bases between the germline ends. This CDR3 contains 16 residues. Per the germline V gene, CDR1 is MNHEY and CDR2 is SMNVEV (reference sequence). The CDR3 region is CASSLQGLVGGFIQYF. CDR3 coding DNA: TGTGCCAGCAGTCTACAGGGGCTCGTTGGGGGGTTCATTCAGTACTTC.